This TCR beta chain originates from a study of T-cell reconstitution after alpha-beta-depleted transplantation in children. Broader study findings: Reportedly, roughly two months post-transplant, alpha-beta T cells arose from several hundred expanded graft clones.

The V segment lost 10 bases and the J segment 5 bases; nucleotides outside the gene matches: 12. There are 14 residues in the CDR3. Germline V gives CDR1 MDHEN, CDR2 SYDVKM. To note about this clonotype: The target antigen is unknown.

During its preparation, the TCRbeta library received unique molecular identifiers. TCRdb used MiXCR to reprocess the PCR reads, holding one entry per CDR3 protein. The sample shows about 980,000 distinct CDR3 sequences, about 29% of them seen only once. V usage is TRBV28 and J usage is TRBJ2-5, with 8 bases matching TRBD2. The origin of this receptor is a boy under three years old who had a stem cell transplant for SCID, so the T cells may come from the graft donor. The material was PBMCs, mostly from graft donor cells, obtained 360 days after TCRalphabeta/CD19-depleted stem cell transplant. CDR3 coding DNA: TGTGCCACTCAAAGCGGGGGCGACGGGGAGACCCAGTACTTC. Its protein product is CATQSGGDGETQYF.